This TCR beta chain was recovered during a study of CD8+ T cells in alopecia areata. As for the study in general: Oral tofacitinib, 5 to 10 mg twice daily, was given in an open-label trial. Scoring of treated patients' severity used the percentage of affected scalp area.

Treatment: oral pan-JAK inhibitor, 5-10 mg twice daily. The V gene's germline CDR1 is ENHRY and CDR2 SYGVKD. This CDR3 contains 13 residues. The germline V and J ends were trimmed by 4 bases and 5 bases, with 11 bases remaining between them. RNA, once extracted, was reverse transcribed into cDNA for use as the sequencing template. Some clones are missing from TCRdb's copy, which holds only in-frame ones; the method was immunoSEQ multiplex PCR. The table records over 120,000 clones, 45% to 65% of them present only once. On this clone: The antigen is unknown.

Broader study findings: Normal scalp showed lower clonality than lesional scalp, especially alopecia totalis/universalis. How baseline CD8+ expansion relates to response remains uncertain (there was one nonresponder).

Here the sequenced sample was CD8+ T cells sorted from blood, taken at week 4, from a patient treated with tofacitinib. This chain links TRBV10-3 with TRBJ2-5, with D perhaps TRBD1 or TRBD2 (5 bases each). The clonotype comes from a human donor with alopecia areata. The CDR3 protein is CAISGGYGETQYF. CDR3 bases: TGTGCCATCAGTGGGGGGTACGGCGAGACCCAGTACTTC.